Sequencing of this T cell receptor beta chain was carried out in a study of shared clonotypes between healthy human individuals. Germline V lookup: CDR1 SNHLY, CDR2 FYNNEI. The V end was cut by 2 bases, the J end by 10 bases, with 12 bases between. The CDR3 has 12 residues. In the authors' methods: There were no quality scores in the junction-only immunoSEQ sequences, so filtering differed. TCRdb's copy holds only in-frame clones and misses some; the assay was immunoSEQ multiplex PCR. V, J and clone size are taken as reported in that table, and D and trimming were inferred from the DNA itself. The data hold around 940,000 clones, with about 80% observed a single time.

Sequenced: memory CD4+ T cells sorted from blood. Subset: CD45RA-negative fraction. This TCR derives from a man between 18 and 29 years old in good health. This rearrangement joins TRBV2 to TRBJ2-7; D remains unclear. In DNA form, the CDR3 reads TGTGCCAGCAGTGAAAGCCCAGGTTATCAGTACTTC. This sequence encodes CASSESPGYQYF.